A single sample is the source of the 13 T cell receptor beta chains below, sequenced in a study of OX40 agonist ivuxolimab in advanced cancers. The table came from immunoSEQ multiplex PCR; TCRdb's copy has only in-frame clones and leaves some out. The data contain roughly 96,000 clones, roughly 80% of them singletons. The sequencing used CD4+ or CD8+ T cells sorted from blood, collected in a trial of the OX40 agonist ivuxolimab. The receptor set was obtained from an adult with an advanced solid tumor such as melanoma, head and neck, liver or kidney cancer.

This sequence joins TRBV6-6 and TRBJ1-2; D gene unclear. CDR1 and CDR2 from the germline V gene are MNHNY and SVGAGI (reference sequence). V lost 5 bases, J lost 7 bases, and 11 bases lay in between. The CDR3 contains 12 residues. This CDR3 reads CASSTGGIGYTF. CDR3 bases: TGTGCCAGCAGTACCGGAGGGATTGGCTACACCTTC.

The chain links TRBV7-2 to TRBJ2-7, with 8 positions matching TRBD1. The CDR3 spans 14 residues. CDR1 and CDR2 from the germline V gene are SGHTA and FQGNSA. V lost 5 bases and J lost 5; bases outside the gene matches: 8. CDR3 nucleotide sequence: TGTGCCAGCAGCACCCCAGGGGGCTGGGACGAGCAGTACTTC. Its translation: CASSTPGGWDEQYF.

The genes are TRBV28 and TRBJ1-1, with D perhaps TRBD1 (6 bases). The germline V gene has CDR1 MDHEN and CDR2 SYDVKM. CDR3 length: 15 residues. The ends were cut back, 11 bases at V and 0 bases at J, with 19 bases in the middle. The CDR3 sequence is CAGLSSGTMNTEAFF. Here the CDR3 DNA reads TGTGCCGGACTCTCTTCCGGGACAATGAACACTGAAGCTTTCTTT.

The CDR3 protein is CASSQDRLNEKLFF. The CDR3 nucleotides read TGCGCCAGCAGCCAGGACAGGCTCAATGAAAAACTGTTTTTT. This chain connects TRBV5-1 to TRBJ1-4; TRBD1 agrees at 7 bases. Looked up from germline, CDR1 is SGHRS and CDR2 is YFSETQ. V lost 4 bases to trimming and J lost 5 bases; unmatched junction nucleotides: 5. The CDR3 consists of 14 residues.

This chain links TRBV19 with TRBJ2-1; TRBD2 aligns across 11 bases. J lost 3 bases, V lost 0 bases, and 10 bases had no gene match. CDR3 length equals 19 residues. Per the germline V gene, CDR1 is LNHDA and CDR2 is SQIVND (reference sequence). Here the CDR3 DNA reads TGTGCCAGTAGTATAGAATCCCCGCTGACTAGCGGGGTCTACAATGAGCAGTTCTTC. As protein: CASSIESPLTSGVYNEQFF.

The rearrangement joins TRBV7-8 to TRBJ2-1; D is perhaps TRBD2 (7 bases). Germline V lookup: CDR1 SGHVS, CDR2 FQNEAQ. Trimming took 1 base from V and 4 from J, leaving 14 bases between them. There are 16 residues in the CDR3. The CDR3 reads CASSLEGGGRYNEQFF. CDR3 DNA sequence: TGTGCCAGCAGCTTAGAGGGCGGGGGCCGGTACAATGAGCAGTTCTTC.

This rearrangement joins TRBV27 to TRBJ2-3, with TRBD2 matching 8 bases. Germline V CDR1 and CDR2: MNHEY, SMNVEV (reference sequence). The CDR3 is 16 amino acids. With 5 bases clipped from V and 3 bases from J, the junction kept 10 bases outside the gene matches. The CDR3 DNA is TGTGCCAGCAGTCTTAGGGGGGCTAGCGGGACAGATACGCAGTATTTT. The encoded protein is CASSLRGASGTDTQYF.

This chain uses TRBV5-1 with TRBJ2-3, with D perhaps TRBD2 (6 bases). Per germline, CDR1 SGHRS and CDR2 YFSETQ. The CDR3 is 14 amino acids. Trimming pared 5 bases from V and 5 bases from J, leaving 15 bases between. The DNA of the CDR3 is TGCGCCAGCAGTAGGCGGGATCAGGGAGATACGCAGTATTTT. Translation: CASSRRDQGDTQYF.

Only one count was recorded for this clone. The rearrangement uses TRBV18 and TRBJ2-1, with TRBD1 identical over 9 bases. The J segment lost 5 bases and the V segment lost 6 bases, leaving 5 bases of the junction unmatched. CDR3 length equals 14 residues. CDR1 KGHSH and CDR2 LQKENI come from the germline V gene. The chain's CDR3 is CASSPDRGDNEQFF. CDR3 sequence (DNA): TGTGCCAGCTCGCCAGACAGGGGGGACAATGAGCAGTTCTTC.

About this clone: One end of the junction is discordant with germline, which a read error may explain. This chain uses TRBV5-4 with TRBJ2-1, with 7 bases that match TRBD1. The CDR3 contains 14 residues. Per germline, CDR1 SGHNT and CDR2 YYREEE (reference sequence). CDR3 in amino acids: CASSAGAPGQPFIF. CDR3 DNA sequence: TGTGCCAGCAGCGCCGGGGCTCCGGGACAGCCCTTCATCTTC. The complete variable domain, with remaining parts taken from reference TRBV5-4 and TRBJ2-1, reads ETGVTQSPTHLIKTRGQQVTLRCSSQSGHNTVSWYQQALGQGPQFIFQYYREEENGRGNFPPRFSGLQFPNYSSELNVNALELDDSALYLCASSAGAPGQPFIFGPGTRLTVL.

The rearrangement uses TRBV6-5 and TRBJ2-7, with D possibly TRBD2 on 6 matching bases. V shed 8 bases and J shed 6 bases, with 14 bases lying between them. The CDR3 consists of 12 residues. Germline V gene data show CDR1 as MNHEY and CDR2 as SVGAGI. DNA for the CDR3: TGTGCCAGCGCCCGCCGGGACTTCGAGCAGTACTTC. This encodes CASARRDFEQYF.

The chain is built from TRBV29-1 and TRBJ1-2; D is undetermined. Germline-derived CDR1 and CDR2 are SQVTM and ANQGSEA. The CDR3 loop spans 12 amino acids. CDR3 bases: TGCATCGTGAGTGGAGCTAACTATGGCTACACCTTC. Its protein product is CIVSGANYGYTF.

The V call is TRBV9, the J call TRBJ2-1; D is perhaps TRBD1 (8 bases). Germline CDR1 is SGDLS and CDR2 is YYNGEE. V lost 1 base and J lost 1, with 12 bases in between. The CDR3 has 16 residues. The CDR3, as DNA: TGTGCCAGCAGCGTATACAGGGGGGGTTCCTACAATGAGCAGTTCTTC. Amino acid sequence: CASSVYRGGSYNEQFF.